Included here is one T cell receptor (beta chain) sequence, with context. The data originate from a study of shared clonotypes between healthy human individuals. The table came from immunoSEQ multiplex PCR; TCRdb's copy has only in-frame clones and leaves some out. The data show millions of clones, 90% to 95% seen once. Per germline, CDR1 SQVTM and CDR2 ANQGSEA. CDR3 length equals 14 residues. V was pared by 7 bases and J by 0 bases, with 4 bases of the junction left unmatched. The clonotype originates from a man younger than 35 in good health. The material sequenced was naive CD4+ T cells sorted from blood. Subset described: CD45RA+ positively selected. The rearrangement links TRBV29-1 to TRBJ2-1, with TRBD2 matching 9 bases. The CDR3 loop reads CSAYSGSSYNEQFF. Written as DNA, the CDR3 is TGCAGCGCGTATAGCGGGAGCTCCTACAATGAGCAGTTCTTC.